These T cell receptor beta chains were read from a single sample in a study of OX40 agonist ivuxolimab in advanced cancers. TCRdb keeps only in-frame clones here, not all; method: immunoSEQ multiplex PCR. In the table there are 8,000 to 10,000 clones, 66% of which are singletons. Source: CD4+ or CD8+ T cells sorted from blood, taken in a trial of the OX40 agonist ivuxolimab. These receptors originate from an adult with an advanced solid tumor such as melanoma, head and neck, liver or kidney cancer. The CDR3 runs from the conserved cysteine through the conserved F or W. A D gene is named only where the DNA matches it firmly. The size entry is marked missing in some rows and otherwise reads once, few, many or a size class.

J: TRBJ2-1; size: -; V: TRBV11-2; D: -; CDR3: CASSPPQGLNEQFF; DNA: TGTGCCAGCAGCCCCCCCCAGGGCTTGAATGAGCAGTTCTTC
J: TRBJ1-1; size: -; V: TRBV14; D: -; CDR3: CASSQDRWSFSEAFF; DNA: TGTGCCAGCAGCCAAGATCGGTGGTCCTTTTCTGAAGCTTTCTTT
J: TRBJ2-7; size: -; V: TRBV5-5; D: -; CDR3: CASSFETVNEQYF; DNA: TGTGCCAGCAGCTTCGAGACAGTCAACGAGCAGTACTTC
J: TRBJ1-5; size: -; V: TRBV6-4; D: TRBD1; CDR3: CASSDNISWWDRGNQPQHF; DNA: TGTGCCAGCAGTGACAACATTTCTTGGTGGGACAGGGGAAATCAGCCCCAGCATTTT
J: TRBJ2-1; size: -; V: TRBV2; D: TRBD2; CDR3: CASSGGGTGNEQFF; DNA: TGTGCCAGCAGTGGGGGGGGAACTGGGAATGAGCAGTTCTTC
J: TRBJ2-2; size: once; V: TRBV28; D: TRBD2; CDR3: CASSLRSYGLAGGPNTGELFF; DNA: TGTGCCAGCAGTTTAAGGTCCTACGGATTAGCGGGAGGGCCGAACACCGGGGAGCTGTTTTTT
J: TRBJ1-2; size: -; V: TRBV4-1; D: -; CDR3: CASSQNPGINYGYTF; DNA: TGCGCCAGCAGCCAGAATCCAGGGATTAACTATGGCTACACCTTC
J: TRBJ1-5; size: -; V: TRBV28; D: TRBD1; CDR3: CASRRTGEVQPQHF; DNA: TGTGCCAGCAGACGGACAGGGGAGGTTCAGCCCCAGCATTTT
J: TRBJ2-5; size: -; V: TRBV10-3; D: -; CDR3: CATQIGVGLRETQYF; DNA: TGTGCCACCCAGATCGGGGTAGGCCTGCGGGAGACCCAGTACTTC
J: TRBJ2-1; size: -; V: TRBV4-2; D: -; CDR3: CASSQDTLTYNEQFF; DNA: TGTGCCAGCAGCCAAGACACCTTAACTTACAATGAGCAGTTCTTC
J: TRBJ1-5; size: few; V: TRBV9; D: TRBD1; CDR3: CASSPGTGVEPQHF; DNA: TGTGCCAGCAGCCCTGGGACAGGGGTTGAGCCCCAGCATTTT
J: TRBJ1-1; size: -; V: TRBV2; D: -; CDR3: CARWGGDSQANTEAFF; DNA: TGTGCCAGGTGGGGGGGCGACTCTCAGGCAAACACTGAAGCTTTCTTT